The clone carrying this T cell receptor beta chain was observed a handful of times. The target antigen is unknown. This sample is part of a study of T cells after yellow fever vaccination. On the study more broadly: Fractions of low cell number were prepared using SMART-Seq v4 Ultra Low Input.

The study's findings and limits: Contamination of FACS-sorted repertoires by abundant clonotypes from the bulk population could occur. Booster samples showed a return of most primary-vaccination clones (roughly 96% CD4, 80% to 90% CD8).

UMIs were added to TCR cDNA along with a universal primer site when it was made by 5'RACE template switching. In TCRdb, the 5' RACE reads were re-called with MiXCR into one record per CDR3 protein. This table has about 330,000 distinct CDR3 sequences, approximately 7% appearing once. The sequences come from PBMCs, collected about 49 days after the first yellow fever vaccination. The receptor's source is a man between 18 and 35 years old who received the YFV17D yellow fever vaccine.

In DNA form, the CDR3 reads TGTGCCAGCAGTTACACTGGGGGCACTTATGGCTACACCTTC. This codes for CASSYTGGTYGYTF. This chain uses TRBV6-5 with TRBJ1-2; maybe TRBD1 (6 bases). CDR1 is MNHEY and CDR2 is SVGAGI in the germline V gene. Trimming took off 2 bases at V and 5 bases at J, with 12 bases between the two ends. The CDR3 runs to 14 residues.